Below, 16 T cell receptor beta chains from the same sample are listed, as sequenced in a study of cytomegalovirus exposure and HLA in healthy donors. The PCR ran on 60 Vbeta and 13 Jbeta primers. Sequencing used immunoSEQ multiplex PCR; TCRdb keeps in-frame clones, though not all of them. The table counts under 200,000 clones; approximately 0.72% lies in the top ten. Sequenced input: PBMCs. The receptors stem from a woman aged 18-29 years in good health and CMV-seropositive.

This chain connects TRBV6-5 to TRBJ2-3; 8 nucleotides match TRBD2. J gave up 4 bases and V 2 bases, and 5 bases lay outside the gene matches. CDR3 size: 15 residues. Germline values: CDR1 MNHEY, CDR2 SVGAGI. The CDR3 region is CASSYQETSADTQYF. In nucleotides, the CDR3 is TGTGCCAGCAGTTACCAGGAGACTAGCGCAGATACGCAGTATTTT.

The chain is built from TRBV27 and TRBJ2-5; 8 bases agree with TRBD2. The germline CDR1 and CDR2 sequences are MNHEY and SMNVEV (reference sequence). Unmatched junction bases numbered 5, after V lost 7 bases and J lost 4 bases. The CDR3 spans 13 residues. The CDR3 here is CASTAGGSETQYF. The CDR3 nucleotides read TGTGCCAGCACTGCGGGAGGATCAGAGACCCAGTACTTC.

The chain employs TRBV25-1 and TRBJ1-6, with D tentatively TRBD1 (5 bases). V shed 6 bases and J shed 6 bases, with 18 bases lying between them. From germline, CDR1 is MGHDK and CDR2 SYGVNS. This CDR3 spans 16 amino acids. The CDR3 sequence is CASRNSGGTANSPLHF. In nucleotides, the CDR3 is TGTGCCAGCAGGAACAGCGGGGGGACCGCTAATTCACCCCTCCACTTT.

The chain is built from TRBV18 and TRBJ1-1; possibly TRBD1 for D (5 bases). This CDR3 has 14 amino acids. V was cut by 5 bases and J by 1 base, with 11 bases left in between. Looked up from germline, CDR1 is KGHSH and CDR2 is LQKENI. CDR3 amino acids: CASSGITGNTEAFF. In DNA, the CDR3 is TGTGCCAGCTCAGGGATTACAGGGAACACTGAAGCTTTCTTT.

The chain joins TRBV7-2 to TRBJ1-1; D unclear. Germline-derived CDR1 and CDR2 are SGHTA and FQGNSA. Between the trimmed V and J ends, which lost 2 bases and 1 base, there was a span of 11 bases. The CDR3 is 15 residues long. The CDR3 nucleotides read TGTGCCAGCAGCTTAAATCATGGCCGGAACACTGAAGCTTTCTTT. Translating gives CASSLNHGRNTEAFF.

The CDR3 sequence: CASSDRTGTDTQYF. In DNA form, the CDR3 reads TGCGCCAGCAGCGACCGGACAGGCACAGATACGCAGTATTTT. The rearrangement joins TRBV5-1 to TRBJ2-3, with a possible D match to TRBD1 (6 bases). Trimming removed 4 bases at V and 1 base at J, with 10 bases between. Germline V gives CDR1 SGHRS, CDR2 YFSETQ. This CDR3 has 14 amino acids.

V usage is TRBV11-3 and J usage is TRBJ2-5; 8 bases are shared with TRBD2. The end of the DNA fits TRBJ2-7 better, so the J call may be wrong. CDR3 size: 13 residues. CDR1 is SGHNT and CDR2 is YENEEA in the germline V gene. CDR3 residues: CASRPRAGDEQYF. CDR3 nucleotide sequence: TGTGCCAGCAGGCCGAGAGCGGGGGACGAGCAGTACTTC.

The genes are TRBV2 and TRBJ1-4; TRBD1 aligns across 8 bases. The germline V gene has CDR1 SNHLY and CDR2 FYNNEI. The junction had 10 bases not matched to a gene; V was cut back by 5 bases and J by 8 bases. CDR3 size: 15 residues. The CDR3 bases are TGTGCCAGCAGTCGTCGGACAGGGCTTGGCGAAAAACTGTTTTTT. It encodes CASSRRTGLGEKLFF.

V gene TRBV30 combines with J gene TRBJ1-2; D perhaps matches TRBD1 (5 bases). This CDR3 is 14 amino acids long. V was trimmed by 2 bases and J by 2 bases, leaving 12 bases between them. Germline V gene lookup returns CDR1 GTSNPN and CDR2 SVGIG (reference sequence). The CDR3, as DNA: TGTGCCTGGAGTCTGCCAGGGAAGAACTATGGCTACACCTTC. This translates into CAWSLPGKNYGYTF.

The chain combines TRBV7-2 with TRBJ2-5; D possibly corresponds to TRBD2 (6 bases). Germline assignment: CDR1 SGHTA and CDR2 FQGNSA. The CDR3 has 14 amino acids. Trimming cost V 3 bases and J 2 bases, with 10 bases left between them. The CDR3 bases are TGTGCCAGCAGCTTGTACGGGAGTCAAGAGACCCAGTACTTC. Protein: CASSLYGSQETQYF.

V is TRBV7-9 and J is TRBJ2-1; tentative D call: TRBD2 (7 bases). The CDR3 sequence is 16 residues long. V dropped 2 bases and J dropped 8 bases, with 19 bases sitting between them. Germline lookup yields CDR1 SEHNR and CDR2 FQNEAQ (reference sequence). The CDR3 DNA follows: TGTGCCAGCAGCTTAAGCTACAGGGAGGGTGTGGATGAGCAGTTCTTC. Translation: CASSLSYREGVDEQFF. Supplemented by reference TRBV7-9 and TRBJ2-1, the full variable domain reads DTGVSQNPRHKITKRGQNVTFRCDPISEHNRLYWYRQTLGQGPEFLTYFQNEAQLEKSRLLSDRFSAERPKGSFSTLEIQRTEQGDSAMYLCASSLSYREGVDEQFFGPGTRLTVL.

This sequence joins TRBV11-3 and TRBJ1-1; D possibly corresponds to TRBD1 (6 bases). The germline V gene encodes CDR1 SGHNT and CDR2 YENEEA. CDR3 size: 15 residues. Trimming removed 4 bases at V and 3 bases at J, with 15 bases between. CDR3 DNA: TGTGCCAGCAGCTCAAGGACAGAGGGGGACACTGAAGCTTTCTTT. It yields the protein CASSSRTEGDTEAFF.

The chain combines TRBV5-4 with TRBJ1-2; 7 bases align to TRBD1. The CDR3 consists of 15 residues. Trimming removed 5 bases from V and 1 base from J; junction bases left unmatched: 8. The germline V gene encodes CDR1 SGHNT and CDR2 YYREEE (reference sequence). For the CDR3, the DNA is TGTGCCAGCAGGCCGGGACAGCAAAATAACTATGGCTACACCTTC. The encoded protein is CASRPGQQNNYGYTF.

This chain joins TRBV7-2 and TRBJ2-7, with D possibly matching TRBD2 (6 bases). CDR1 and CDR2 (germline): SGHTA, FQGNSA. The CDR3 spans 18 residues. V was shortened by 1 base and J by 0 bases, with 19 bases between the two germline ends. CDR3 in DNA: TGTGCCAGCAGCTTAGGTCTCGGGGAGGAATTACACTCCTACGAGCAGTACTTC. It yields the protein CASSLGLGEELHSYEQYF.

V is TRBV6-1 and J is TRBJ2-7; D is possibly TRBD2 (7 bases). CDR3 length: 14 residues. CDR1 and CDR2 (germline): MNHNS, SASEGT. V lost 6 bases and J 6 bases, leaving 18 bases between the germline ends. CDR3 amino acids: CASRGAATSVEQYF. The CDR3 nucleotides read TGTGCCAGCAGGGGGGCAGCAACTAGCGTCGAGCAGTACTTC.

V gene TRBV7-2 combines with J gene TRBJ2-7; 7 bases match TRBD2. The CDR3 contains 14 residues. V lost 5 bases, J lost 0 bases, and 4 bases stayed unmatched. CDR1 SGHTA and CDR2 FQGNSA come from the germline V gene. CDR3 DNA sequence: TGTGCCAGCAGCGAGCGGGACTCCTCCTACGAGCAGTACTTC. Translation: CASSERDSSYEQYF.